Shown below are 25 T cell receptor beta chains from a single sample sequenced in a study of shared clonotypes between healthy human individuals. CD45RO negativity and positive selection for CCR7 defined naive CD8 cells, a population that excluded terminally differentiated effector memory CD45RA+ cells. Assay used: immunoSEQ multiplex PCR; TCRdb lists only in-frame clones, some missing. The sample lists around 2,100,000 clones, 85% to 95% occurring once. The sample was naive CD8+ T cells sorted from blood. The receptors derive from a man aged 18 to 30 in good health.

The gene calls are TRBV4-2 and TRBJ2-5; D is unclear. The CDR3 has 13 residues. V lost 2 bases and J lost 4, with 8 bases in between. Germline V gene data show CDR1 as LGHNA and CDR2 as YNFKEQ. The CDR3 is CASSQFVRETQYF. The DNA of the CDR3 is TGTGCCAGCAGCCAATTTGTGCGAGAGACCCAGTACTTC.

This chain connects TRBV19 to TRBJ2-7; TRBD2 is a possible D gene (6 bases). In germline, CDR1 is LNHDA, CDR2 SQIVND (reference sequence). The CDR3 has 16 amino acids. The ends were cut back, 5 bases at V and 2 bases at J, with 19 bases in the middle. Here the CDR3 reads CASSPTPDGEAYEQYF. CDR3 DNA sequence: TGTGCCAGTAGTCCCACCCCGGACGGGGAGGCCTACGAGCAGTACTTC.

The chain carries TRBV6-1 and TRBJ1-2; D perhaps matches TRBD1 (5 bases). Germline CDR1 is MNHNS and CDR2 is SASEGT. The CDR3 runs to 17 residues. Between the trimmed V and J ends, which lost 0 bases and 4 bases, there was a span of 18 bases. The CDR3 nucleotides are TGTGCCAGCAGTGAAGCGCTCGGGGGACCGAACTTCTATGGCTACACCTTC. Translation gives CASSEALGGPNFYGYTF.

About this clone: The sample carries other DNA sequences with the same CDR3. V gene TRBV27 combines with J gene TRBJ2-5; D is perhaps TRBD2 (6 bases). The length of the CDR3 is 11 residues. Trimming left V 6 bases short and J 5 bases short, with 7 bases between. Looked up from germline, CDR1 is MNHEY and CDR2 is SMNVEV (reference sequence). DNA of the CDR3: TGTGCCAGCAGGGAGGGGGAGACCCAGTACTTC. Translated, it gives CASREGETQYF.

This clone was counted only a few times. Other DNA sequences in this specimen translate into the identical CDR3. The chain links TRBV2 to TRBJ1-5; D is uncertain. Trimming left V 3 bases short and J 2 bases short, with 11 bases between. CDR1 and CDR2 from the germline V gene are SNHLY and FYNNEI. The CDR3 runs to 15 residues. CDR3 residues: CASSDLTGGNQPQHF. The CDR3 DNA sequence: TGTGCCAGCAGTGATCTTACGGGAGGCAATCAGCCCCAGCATTTT.

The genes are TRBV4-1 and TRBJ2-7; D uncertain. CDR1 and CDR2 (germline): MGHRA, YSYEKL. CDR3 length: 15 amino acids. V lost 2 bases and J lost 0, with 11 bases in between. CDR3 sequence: CASSQHVQSSYEQYF. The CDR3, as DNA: TGCGCCAGCAGCCAACACGTGCAGAGCTCCTACGAGCAGTACTTC.

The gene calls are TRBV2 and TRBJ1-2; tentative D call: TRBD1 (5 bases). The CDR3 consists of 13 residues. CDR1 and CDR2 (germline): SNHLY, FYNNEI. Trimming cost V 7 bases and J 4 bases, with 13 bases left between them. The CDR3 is CASNEGPTYGYTF. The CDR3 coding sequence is TGTGCCAGCAACGAGGGACCCACCTATGGCTACACCTTC.

The CDR3 DNA sequence: TGTGCCAGCAGCTTGCCCTTTCGGGGAGACGGTGAAGCTTTCTTT. It encodes CASSLPFRGDGEAFF. V gene TRBV13 combines with J gene TRBJ1-1; D is unclear. Trimming took 3 bases from V and 7 from J, leaving 18 bases between them. Germline CDR1 reads PRHDT; CDR2 reads FYEKMQ (reference sequence). This CDR3 is built from 15 residues.

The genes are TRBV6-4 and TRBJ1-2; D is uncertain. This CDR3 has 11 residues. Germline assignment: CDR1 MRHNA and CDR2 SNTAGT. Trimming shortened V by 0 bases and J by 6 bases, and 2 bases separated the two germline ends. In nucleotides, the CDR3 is TGTGCCAGCAGTGACTCAGATGGCTACACCTTC. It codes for CASSDSDGYTF.

As DNA, the CDR3 is TGTGCCAGTAGTGGGACGCCACCCTACGAGCAGTACTTC. Translation gives CASSGTPPYEQYF. The gene calls are TRBV19 and TRBJ2-7; tentatively, D is TRBD1 or TRBD2 (5 bases each). Germline loops: CDR1 LNHDA, CDR2 SQIVND (reference sequence). This CDR3 is built from 13 residues. The ends were cut back, 5 bases at V and 2 bases at J, with 10 bases in the middle. Supplemented by reference TRBV19 and TRBJ2-7, the full variable domain reads DGGITQSPKYLFRKEGQNVTLSCEQNLNHDAMYWYRQDPGQGLRLIYYSQIVNDFQKGDIAEGYSVSREKKESFPLTVTSAQKNPTAFYLCASSGTPPYEQYFGPGTRLTVT.

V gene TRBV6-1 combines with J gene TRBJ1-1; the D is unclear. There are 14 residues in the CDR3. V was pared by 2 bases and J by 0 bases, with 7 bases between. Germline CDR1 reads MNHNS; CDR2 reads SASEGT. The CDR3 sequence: CASSEPSVNTEAFF. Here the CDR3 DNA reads TGTGCCAGCAGTGAACCTTCCGTGAACACTGAAGCTTTCTTT.

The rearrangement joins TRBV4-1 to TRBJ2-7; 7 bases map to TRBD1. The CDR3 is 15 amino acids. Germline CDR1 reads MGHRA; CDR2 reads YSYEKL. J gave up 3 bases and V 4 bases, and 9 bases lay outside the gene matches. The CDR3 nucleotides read TGCGCCAGCAGCCTTTACAGGGGCGAAGGCTACGAGCAGTACTTC. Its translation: CASSLYRGEGYEQYF.

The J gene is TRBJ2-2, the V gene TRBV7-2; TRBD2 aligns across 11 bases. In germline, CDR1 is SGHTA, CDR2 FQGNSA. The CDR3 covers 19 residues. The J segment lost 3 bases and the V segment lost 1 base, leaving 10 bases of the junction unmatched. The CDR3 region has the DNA TGTGCCAGCAGCTTAGACTTACTAGCGGGGGTCAGGGACACCGGGGAGCTGTTTTTT. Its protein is CASSLDLLAGVRDTGELFF.

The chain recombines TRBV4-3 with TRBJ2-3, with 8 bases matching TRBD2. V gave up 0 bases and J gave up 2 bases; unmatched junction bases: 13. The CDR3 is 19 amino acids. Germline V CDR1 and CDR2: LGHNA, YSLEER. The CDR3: CASSQELSGGLGPTDTQYF. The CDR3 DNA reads TGCGCCAGCAGCCAAGAGCTGTCTGGGGGACTAGGCCCCACAGATACGCAGTATTTT.

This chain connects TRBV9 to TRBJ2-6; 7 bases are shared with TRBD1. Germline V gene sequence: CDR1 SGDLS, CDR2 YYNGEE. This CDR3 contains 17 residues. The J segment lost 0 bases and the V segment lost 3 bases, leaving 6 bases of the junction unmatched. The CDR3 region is CASSADRKSSGANVLTF. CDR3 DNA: TGTGCCAGCAGCGCGGACAGGAAAAGCTCTGGGGCCAACGTCCTGACTTTC.

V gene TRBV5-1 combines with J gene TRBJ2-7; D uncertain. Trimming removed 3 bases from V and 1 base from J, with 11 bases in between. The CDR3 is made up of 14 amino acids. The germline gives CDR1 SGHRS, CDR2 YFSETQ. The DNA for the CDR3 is TGCGCCAGCAGCTCGGAAGCGTATTCCTACGAGCAGTACTTC. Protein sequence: CASSSEAYSYEQYF.

The CDR3 DNA is TGTGCCAGCAGCCCTTCAGTCGGGACAGGGATTTACGAGCAGTACTTC. Amino acids: CASSPSVGTGIYEQYF. This chain links TRBV7-9 with TRBJ2-7; 9 bases align to TRBD1. With V trimmed by 5 bases and J by 4 bases, 12 bases remained unmatched. The CDR3 is made up of 16 amino acids. Germline CDR1 reads SEHNR; CDR2 reads FQNEAQ (reference sequence).

For the CDR3, the DNA is TGTGCCAGCAGCTTGCTGAGCGGATTCTACGAGCAGTACTTC. Protein product: CASSLLSGFYEQYF. The rearrangement joins TRBV7-9 to TRBJ2-7; D possibly corresponds to TRBD2 (5 bases). Trimming shortened V by 3 bases and J by 3 bases, and 12 bases separated the two germline ends. Germline V gene data show CDR1 as SEHNR and CDR2 as FQNEAQ (reference sequence). The CDR3 covers 14 residues. Drawing the rest from reference TRBV7-9 and TRBJ2-7, the complete variable domain is DTGVSQNPRHKITKRGQNVTFRCDPISEHNRLYWYRQTLGQGPEFLTYFQNEAQLEKSRLLSDRFSAERPKGSFSTLEIQRTEQGDSAMYLCASSLLSGFYEQYFGPGTRLTVT.

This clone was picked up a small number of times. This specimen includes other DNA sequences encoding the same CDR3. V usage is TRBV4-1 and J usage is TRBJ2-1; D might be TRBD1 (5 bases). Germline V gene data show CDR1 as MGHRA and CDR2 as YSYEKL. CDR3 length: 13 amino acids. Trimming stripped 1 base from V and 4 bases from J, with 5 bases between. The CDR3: CASSQGQYNEQFF. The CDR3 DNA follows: TGCGCCAGCAGCCAAGGACAGTACAATGAGCAGTTCTTC.

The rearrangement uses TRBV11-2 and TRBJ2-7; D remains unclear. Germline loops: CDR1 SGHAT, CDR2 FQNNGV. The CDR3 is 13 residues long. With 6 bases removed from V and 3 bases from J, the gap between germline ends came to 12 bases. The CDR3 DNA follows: TGTGCCAGCAGAAGTGGGGTGAACTACGAGCAGTACTTC. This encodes CASRSGVNYEQYF.

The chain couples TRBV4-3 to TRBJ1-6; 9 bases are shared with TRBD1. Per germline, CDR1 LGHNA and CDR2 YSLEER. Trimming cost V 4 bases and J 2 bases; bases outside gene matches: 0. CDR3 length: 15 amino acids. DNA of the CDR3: TGCGCCAGCAGCCGGGACAGGGCCTATAATTCACCCCTCCACTTT. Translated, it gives CASSRDRAYNSPLHF.

The CDR3 bases are TGTGCCAGCAGTTACTCGAGGCTAGCGGGAGTTAGCGAGCAGTACTTC. It translates to CASSYSRLAGVSEQYF. The chain carries TRBV6-5 and TRBJ2-7; 10 bases agree with TRBD2. There are 16 residues in the CDR3. Germline assignment: CDR1 MNHEY and CDR2 SVGAGI. The V and J ends lost 0 bases and 6 bases, in that order; junction bases with no gene match: 8.

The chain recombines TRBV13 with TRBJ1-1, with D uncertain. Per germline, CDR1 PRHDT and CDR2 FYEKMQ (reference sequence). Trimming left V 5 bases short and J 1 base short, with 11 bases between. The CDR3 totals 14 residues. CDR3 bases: TGTGCCAGCAGCCAAGGCCGCTCGAACACTGAAGCTTTCTTT. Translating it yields CASSQGRSNTEAFF.

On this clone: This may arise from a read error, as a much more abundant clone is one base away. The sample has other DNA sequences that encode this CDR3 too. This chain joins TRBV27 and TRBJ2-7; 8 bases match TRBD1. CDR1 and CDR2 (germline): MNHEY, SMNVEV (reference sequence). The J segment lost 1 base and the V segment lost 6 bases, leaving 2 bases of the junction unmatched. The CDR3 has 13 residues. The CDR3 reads CASRWTGSYEQYF. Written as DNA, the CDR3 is TGTGCCAGCAGGTGGACAGGGTCCTACGAGCAGTACTTC.

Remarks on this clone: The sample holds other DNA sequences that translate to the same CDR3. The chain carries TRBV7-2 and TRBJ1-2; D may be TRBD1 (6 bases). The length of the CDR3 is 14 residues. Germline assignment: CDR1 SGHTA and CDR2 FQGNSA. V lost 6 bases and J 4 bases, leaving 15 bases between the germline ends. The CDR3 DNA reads TGTGCCAGCAGTTATCTGGGGGGCGCCTATGGCTACACCTTC. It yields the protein CASSYLGGAYGYTF.